This T cell receptor (beta chain) was profiled in a study of OX40 agonist ivuxolimab in advanced cancers. Looking at the study overall: Past anti-PD-1, anti-PD-L1 or anti-CTLA-4 therapy was accepted, and 40% had received some. Study-level findings and limits: Clones of CD4+ and CD8+ blood T cells grew by week 6 at doses of 0.1 to 3.0 mg/kg. Partly responding patients at 0.1-3.0 mg/kg showed some of the smallest clonal expansion.

With regard to this clone: Its antigen is undetermined.

Libraries were prepared by immunoSEQ multiplex PCR; TCRdb keeps only in-frame clonotypes and omits some of them. The sample lists tens of thousands of clones, roughly 86% seen once, with about 1% in the top ten. The length of the CDR3 is 15 residues. The germline V gene has CDR1 MNHNS and CDR2 SASEGT. V lost 6 bases to trimming and J lost 5 bases, with 18 bases between them. The source was CD4+ or CD8+ T cells sorted from blood, collected in a trial of the OX40 agonist ivuxolimab. The TCR originated in an adult with an advanced solid tumor such as melanoma, head and neck, liver or kidney cancer. The rearrangement uses TRBV6-1 and TRBJ2-3, with D possibly called TRBD1 or TRBD2 (6 bases each). The CDR3: CASSRAGGEGDTQYF. DNA for the CDR3: TGTGCCAGCAGCCGGGCCGGGGGCGAGGGAGATACGCAGTATTTT.